This T cell receptor (beta chain) was recovered during a study of early T cells in non-severe SARS-CoV-2 infection. Germline loops: CDR1 MDHEN, CDR2 SYDVKM. Between the trimmed V and J ends, which lost 5 bases and 2 bases, there was a span of 10 bases. CDR3 length: 14 amino acids. This clonotype was counted a few times. From the 5' RACE reads, TCRdb called clonotypes with MiXCR, one entry per CDR3 protein. The table lists about 48,000 distinct CDR3 sequences, 5% to 6% of them singletons. The TCR sequence derives from an adult who was a healthcare worker with PCR-confirmed SARS-CoV-2 infection or an uninfected control (not recorded which). This rearrangement joins TRBV28 to TRBJ2-1; D uncertain. The sample consisted of whole blood, taken at baseline. CDR3 coding DNA: TGTGCCAGCAGTCGAACAGCTACCTACAATGAGCAGTTCTTC. This gives the protein CASSRTATYNEQFF.